The sequence of this T cell receptor (beta chain) was determined in a study of CD8 T cells in ankylosing spondylitis. Overall study results and limits: Researchers reportedly found disease-linked clones significantly enriched in matched ankylosing spondylitis synovial fluid. In ankylosing spondylitis blood, a motif of seven to nine highly homologous TCR beta variants appeared characteristic.

With respect to this clonotype: Its specificity is unknown.

TCR beta libraries were made by quantitative 5'-RACE with molecular barcodes. TCRdb fed the 5' RACE reads into MiXCR, producing one record per CDR3 protein. Of over 400,000 distinct CDR3 sequences listed, approximately 26% are singletons. V lost 0 bases to trimming and J lost 3 bases, with 11 bases between them. The length of the CDR3 is 16 residues. CDR1 is SGHVS, CDR2 FQNEAQ, per germline. The rearrangement uses TRBV7-8 and TRBJ2-2, with a possible D match to TRBD1 (6 bases). The TCR comes from a male donor with ankylosing spondylitis. Sequencing was performed on blood, either unsorted or a sorted T cell fraction (not recorded which). The CDR3 is CASSLASGADTGELFF. As DNA, the CDR3 is TGTGCCAGCAGCTTAGCTTCAGGGGCAGACACCGGGGAGCTGTTTTTT.